A selection of T cell receptor beta chains follows, all from one sample in a study of blood T cells in healthy people across ages. TCRdb called the 5' RACE reads again in MiXCR, with one record for every CDR3 protein. The sample lists fewer than 1 million distinct CDR3 sequences, around 42% occurring once. Input material: blood. The receptor source for this set is a man in his fifties or sixties in good health. CDR3s leave out the opening cysteine and the closing phenylalanine or tryptophan. D genes are given only for firm matches.

j_gene: TRBJ2-7
d_gene: .
v_gene: TRBV7-2
CDR3aa: ASSFSWDISYEQY

j_gene: TRBJ1-2
d_gene: .
v_gene: TRBV28
CDR3aa: ASSAGDRNYGYT

j_gene: .
d_gene: TRBD2
v_gene: TRBV20-1
CDR3aa: SAPPSGGLETQY

j_gene: TRBJ2-1
d_gene: TRBD1
v_gene: TRBV6-1
CDR3aa: ASKDRGIYNEQF

j_gene: TRBJ2-7
d_gene: TRBD1
v_gene: TRBV18
CDR3aa: ASSPQQGALKGEQY

j_gene: TRBJ1-5
d_gene: TRBD1
v_gene: TRBV6-6
CDR3aa: ASSEGQGRFNQPQH

j_gene: TRBJ2-5
d_gene: .
v_gene: TRBV7-2
CDR3aa: ASSSTVGGGQETQY

j_gene: TRBJ2-7
d_gene: .
v_gene: TRBV20-1
CDR3aa: SAPDQTSNLEQY

j_gene: TRBJ1-5
d_gene: TRBD1
v_gene: TRBV5-1
CDR3aa: ASSATGTGDYQPQH

j_gene: TRBJ2-7
d_gene: .
v_gene: TRBV30
CDR3aa: AWAAGTQPYEQY

j_gene: TRBJ1-1
d_gene: TRBD1
v_gene: TRBV4-3
CDR3aa: ASSQGLGQGASEAF

j_gene: TRBJ2-1
d_gene: TRBD2
v_gene: TRBV20-1
CDR3aa: SARDPGGRSYNEQF

j_gene: TRBJ2-7
d_gene: .
v_gene: TRBV6-2/TRBV6-3
CDR3aa: ASSSAGQGRREQY

j_gene: TRBJ1-4
d_gene: TRBD1
v_gene: TRBV27
CDR3aa: ASGLDRVFLF

j_gene: TRBJ1-5
d_gene: TRBD1
v_gene: TRBV20-1
CDR3aa: SATRDRENQPQH

j_gene: TRBJ2-7
d_gene: .
v_gene: TRBV12-3/TRBV12-4
CDR3aa: ASKYQGLGANYEQY

j_gene: TRBJ2-1
d_gene: .
v_gene: TRBV29-1
CDR3aa: SVGLLASEQF

j_gene: TRBJ1-6
d_gene: .
v_gene: TRBV9
CDR3aa: ASGPRAAPNSPLH

j_gene: TRBJ2-7
d_gene: TRBD2
v_gene: TRBV6-2/TRBV6-3
CDR3aa: ASIRTSGGSYEQY

j_gene: TRBJ2-7
d_gene: TRBD1
v_gene: TRBV4-3
CDR3aa: ASSQDIQGARAYEQY

j_gene: TRBJ2-1
d_gene: .
v_gene: TRBV7-9
CDR3aa: ASSPQAGTDYNEQF

j_gene: TRBJ2-1
d_gene: .
v_gene: TRBV7-2
CDR3aa: ASSVSLYNEQF

j_gene: TRBJ2-7
d_gene: TRBD2
v_gene: TRBV7-2
CDR3aa: ASSLSRSTSGGGYEQY

j_gene: TRBJ1-1
d_gene: .
v_gene: TRBV12-3/TRBV12-4
CDR3aa: ASSLGAVTNTEAF

j_gene: TRBJ2-5
d_gene: TRBD2
v_gene: TRBV7-2
CDR3aa: ASSLAPASGSYNEQY

j_gene: TRBJ1-2
d_gene: .
v_gene: TRBV3-1
CDR3aa: ASSQDPVNGYT

j_gene: TRBJ2-7
d_gene: .
v_gene: TRBV5-1
CDR3aa: ASSPPIVAGEQY

j_gene: TRBJ1-1
d_gene: .
v_gene: TRBV4-3
CDR3aa: ASSQDAGSSTEAF

j_gene: TRBJ1-6
d_gene: .
v_gene: TRBV7-2
CDR3aa: ASSGRRPERNSPLH

j_gene: TRBJ1-2
d_gene: .
v_gene: TRBV4-3
CDR3aa: ASKSTGAGFGYT

j_gene: TRBJ1-5
d_gene: .
v_gene: TRBV27
CDR3aa: ASSLGIDRPQH

j_gene: TRBJ2-3
d_gene: .
v_gene: TRBV20-1
CDR3aa: SAATGTTKDTQY

j_gene: .
d_gene: .
v_gene: TRBV5-1
CDR3aa: ASGRDNEQY

j_gene: TRBJ2-1
d_gene: TRBD2
v_gene: TRBV20-1
CDR3aa: SAPGTSAYNEQF

j_gene: TRBJ2-1
d_gene: .
v_gene: TRBV20-1
CDR3aa: SAKILSSYNEQF

j_gene: TRBJ1-1
d_gene: TRBD1
v_gene: TRBV7-2
CDR3aa: ASSFRGQVTEAF

j_gene: TRBJ2-1
d_gene: .
v_gene: TRBV11-3
CDR3aa: ASSWGPYNEQF

j_gene: TRBJ2-5
d_gene: .
v_gene: TRBV4-1
CDR3aa: ASSPRGGRGETQY

j_gene: TRBJ2-3
d_gene: .
v_gene: TRBV7-2
CDR3aa: ASSSPRMGGGRTDTQY

j_gene: TRBJ2-7
d_gene: .
v_gene: TRBV5-5
CDR3aa: ASSGQGYYEQY

j_gene: TRBJ1-1
d_gene: TRBD1
v_gene: TRBV7-9
CDR3aa: ASSSYGQGASEAF

j_gene: TRBJ2-3
d_gene: .
v_gene: TRBV7-8
CDR3aa: ASTQPGDTQY

j_gene: TRBJ2-5
d_gene: TRBD2
v_gene: TRBV10-3
CDR3aa: AISETSEVLETQY

j_gene: TRBJ2-5
d_gene: TRBD1
v_gene: TRBV24-1
CDR3aa: ATSDSGTAQETQY

j_gene: TRBJ2-3
d_gene: .
v_gene: TRBV29-1
CDR3aa: SVSGATNTDTQY

j_gene: TRBJ1-6
d_gene: .
v_gene: TRBV20-1
CDR3aa: SALTSSYNSPLH

j_gene: TRBJ2-2
d_gene: TRBD2
v_gene: TRBV7-9
CDR3aa: ASSLRASGGTNTGELF

j_gene: TRBJ2-4
d_gene: .
v_gene: TRBV7-2
CDR3aa: ASSLERQQRETGQY

j_gene: TRBJ1-1
d_gene: .
v_gene: TRBV3-1
CDR3aa: ASSQFSSVNTEAF

j_gene: TRBJ2-7
d_gene: .
v_gene: TRBV7-2
CDR3aa: ASSSSGGPYEQY

j_gene: TRBJ2-1
d_gene: TRBD2
v_gene: TRBV3-1
CDR3aa: ASSYGTSGNEQF

j_gene: TRBJ2-3
d_gene: TRBD1
v_gene: TRBV6-5
CDR3aa: ASSYVQGARDTQY

j_gene: TRBJ2-5
d_gene: .
v_gene: TRBV2
CDR3aa: ASSEHREETQY

j_gene: TRBJ1-1
d_gene: .
v_gene: TRBV4-3
CDR3aa: ASSQSSTGNTEAF